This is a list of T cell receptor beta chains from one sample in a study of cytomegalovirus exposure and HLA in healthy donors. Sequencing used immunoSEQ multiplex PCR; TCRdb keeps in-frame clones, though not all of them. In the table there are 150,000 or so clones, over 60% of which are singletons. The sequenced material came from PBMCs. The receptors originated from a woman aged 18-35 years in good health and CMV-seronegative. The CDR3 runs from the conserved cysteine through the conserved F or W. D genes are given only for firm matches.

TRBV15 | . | CATSGQQGNRAFF
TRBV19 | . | CASKSLQGGDQPQHF
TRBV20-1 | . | CSAPVNTEAFF
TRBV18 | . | CASSPLAGNSGANVLTF
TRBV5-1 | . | CASSELNYGYTF
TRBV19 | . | CASSAGQTYNEQFF
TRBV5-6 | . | CASSLGQSNYGYTF
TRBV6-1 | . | CASSNRAEAFF
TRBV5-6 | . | CASSWHTEAFF
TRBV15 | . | CATSIDPSSYNEQFF
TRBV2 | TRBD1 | CASSGQGYYGYTF
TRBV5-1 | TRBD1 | CASSLSQGETDTQYF
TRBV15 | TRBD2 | CATSRETVGLAEYNEQLF
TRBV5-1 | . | CASSLVIGDRREGPYEQYF
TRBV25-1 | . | CASSESVLGGAEAFF
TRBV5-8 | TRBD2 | CASSNPGLAGAETYNEQFF
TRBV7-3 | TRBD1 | CASSLGAGGTYEQYF
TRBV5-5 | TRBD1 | CASSLATGVGYGYTF
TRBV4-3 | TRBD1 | CASSHLRQGGTEAFF
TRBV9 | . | CASSEDGRGSEAFF